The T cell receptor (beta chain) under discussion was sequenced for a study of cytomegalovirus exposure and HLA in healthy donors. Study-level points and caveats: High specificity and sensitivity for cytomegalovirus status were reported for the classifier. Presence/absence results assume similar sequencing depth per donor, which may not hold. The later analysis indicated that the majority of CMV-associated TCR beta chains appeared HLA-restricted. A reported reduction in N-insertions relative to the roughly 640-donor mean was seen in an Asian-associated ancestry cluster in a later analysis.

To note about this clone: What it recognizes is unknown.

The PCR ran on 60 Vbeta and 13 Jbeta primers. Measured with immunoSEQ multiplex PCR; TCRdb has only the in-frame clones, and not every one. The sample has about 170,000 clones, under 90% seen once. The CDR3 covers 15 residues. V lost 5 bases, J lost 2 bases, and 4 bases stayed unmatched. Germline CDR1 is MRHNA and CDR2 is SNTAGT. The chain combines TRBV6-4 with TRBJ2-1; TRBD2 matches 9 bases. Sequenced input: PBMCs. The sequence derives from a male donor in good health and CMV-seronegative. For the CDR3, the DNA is TGTGCCAGCAGTCCGAGCGGGGGGACCTACAATGAGCAGTTCTTC. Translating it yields CASSPSGGTYNEQFF.